A single T cell receptor beta chain is shown here with its context. What it binds is not known. 13 Jbeta primers and 60 Vbeta primers were used for the PCR. Profiled with immunoSEQ multiplex PCR; TCRdb holds only in-frame clones, not every one. The data contain 150,000 to 200,000 clones, 80% of them singletons. These data come from a study of cytomegalovirus exposure and HLA in healthy donors. Study-wide results and caveats: Generally TCR sequences proved uncommon, though certain public TCRs appeared in numerous donors. Follow-up analysis seemed to connect common viral pathogens with several of the most significant clusters identified.

The origin of this receptor is a woman aged 45-65 years in good health and CMV-seropositive. Source material: PBMCs.

This CDR3 reads CASTSDGFELFF. CDR3 coding DNA: TGTGCCAGCACCAGTGACGGGTTCGAGCTGTTTTTT. V and J are TRBV7-9 and TRBJ2-2; no firm D call. The V gene's germline CDR1 is SEHNR and CDR2 FQNEAQ (reference sequence). CDR3 size: 12 residues. V was shortened by 7 bases and J by 11 bases, with 14 bases between the two germline ends.